What follows are 22 T cell receptor beta chains derived from one specimen sequenced in a study of T cell changes during pregnancy in multiple sclerosis. This table comes from immunoSEQ multiplex PCR, and its TCRdb copy is limited to in-frame clones, with some not included. This table has about 67,000 clones, 91% appearing once. The input for sequencing was peripheral blood, taken in the first trimester of pregnancy. The receptors shown here come from a female donor with multiple sclerosis, enrolled in a pregnancy study.

The rearrangement uses TRBV7-2 and TRBJ2-1, with TRBD2 matching 7 bases. The trim removed 5 bases at V and 10 bases at J, leaving 5 bases unmatched. This CDR3 comprises 12 residues. The germline CDR1 and CDR2 sequences are SGHTA and FQGNSA. Written as DNA, the CDR3 is TGTGCCAGCAGCCCGGGGGGACGGGAGCAGTTCTTC. This sequence encodes CASSPGGREQFF.

The rearrangement uses TRBV5-4 and TRBJ2-2; D gene ambiguous. This CDR3 contains 16 residues. Germline loops: CDR1 SGHNT, CDR2 YYREEE (reference sequence). Trimming took off 0 bases at V and 4 bases at J, with 13 bases between the two ends. CDR3 loop: CASSLGPTPTTGELFF. CDR3 nucleotides: TGTGCCAGCAGCTTGGGGCCGACACCTACCACCGGGGAGCTGTTTTTT.

The chain couples TRBV6-5 to TRBJ1-1, with a tentative D call TRBD1 (6 bases). The germline V gene has CDR1 MNHEY and CDR2 SVGAGI. Trimming pared 6 bases from V and 10 bases from J, leaving 21 bases between. CDR3 length: 14 residues. The chain's CDR3 is CASSSRNRERGAFF. CDR3 bases: TGTGCCAGCAGCTCACGTAACAGGGAAAGGGGAGCTTTCTTT.

The V and J genes are TRBV30 and TRBJ1-4; the D is unclear. The CDR3 spans 14 residues. V was clipped by 5 bases and J by 0 bases, with 10 bases between them. Germline CDR1 reads GTSNPN; CDR2 reads SVGIG (reference sequence). The CDR3 reads CAWSPRATNEKLFF. CDR3 coding DNA: TGTGCCTGGTCCCCGAGGGCAACTAATGAAAAACTGTTTTTT.

This clone was detected only once. The chain employs TRBV19 and TRBJ2-7; the D gene is possibly TRBD1 (6 bases). The CDR3 is 13 residues long. V was cut by 5 bases and J by 4 bases, with 12 bases left in between. Per germline, CDR1 LNHDA and CDR2 SQIVND (reference sequence). In nucleotides, the CDR3 is TGTGCCAGTAGTCCCCCAGGGGCGTACGAGCAGTACTTC. Translated: CASSPPGAYEQYF.

This clone was recorded only once. The chain is built from TRBV27 and TRBJ2-5, with 8 bases fitting TRBD2. Germline V lookup: CDR1 MNHEY, CDR2 SMNVEV (reference sequence). CDR3 size: 13 residues. V lost 5 bases to trimming and J lost 5 bases; unmatched junction nucleotides: 4. The CDR3 loop is CASSPRLAETQYF. The CDR3 DNA sequence: TGTGCCAGCAGTCCCCGACTAGCGGAGACCCAGTACTTC.

V is TRBV14 and J is TRBJ2-1; 9 bases map to TRBD2. The junction had 5 bases not matched to a gene; V was cut back by 4 bases and J by 4 bases. This CDR3 spans 15 amino acids. Germline assignment: CDR1 SGHDN and CDR2 FVKESK. The CDR3 DNA follows: TGTGCCAGCAGCCGCAGGACTAGCGTATACAATGAGCAGTTCTTC. It translates to CASSRRTSVYNEQFF. Variable domain in full (rest from reference TRBV14 and TRBJ2-1): EAGVTQFPSHSVIEKGQTVTLRCDPISGHDNLYWYRRVMGKEIKFLLHFVKESKQDESGMPNNRFLAERTGGTYSTLKVQPAELEDSGVYFCASSRRTSVYNEQFFGPGTRLTVL.

The rearrangement links TRBV11-2 to TRBJ1-2; a weak D match, TRBD1 (6 bases). This CDR3 contains 15 residues. The V end was cut by 6 bases, the J end by 8 bases, with 22 bases between. Per the germline V gene, CDR1 is SGHAT and CDR2 is FQNNGV. The CDR3: CASSLTPQQGWGYTF. Here the CDR3 DNA reads TGTGCCAGCAGTCTTACCCCCCAACAGGGTTGGGGCTACACCTTC.

The rearrangement uses TRBV6-4 and TRBJ2-2, with D possibly being TRBD2 (6 bases). Looked up from germline, CDR1 is MRHNA and CDR2 is SNTAGT. Trimming removed 4 bases at V and 5 bases at J, with 11 bases between. The CDR3 length is 14 residues. The CDR3 coding sequence is TGTGCCAGCAGTGTAGGGACTCAAACCGGGGAGCTGTTTTTT. Translation: CASSVGTQTGELFF.

This chain uses TRBV19 with TRBJ2-2; 8 bases map to TRBD1. Trimming removed 5 bases from V and 7 bases from J; junction bases left unmatched: 15. The CDR3 is made up of 17 amino acids. Germline values: CDR1 LNHDA, CDR2 SQIVND (reference sequence). CDR3 sequence: CASSPRTGRSNIGELFF. In DNA, the CDR3 is TGTGCCAGTAGTCCCCGGACAGGGCGGAGTAATATCGGGGAGCTGTTTTTT. The full variable domain, its missing parts supplied by reference TRBV19 and TRBJ2-2, is DGGITQSPKYLFRKEGQNVTLSCEQNLNHDAMYWYRQDPGQGLRLIYYSQIVNDFQKGDIAEGYSVSREKKESFPLTVTSAQKNPTAFYLCASSPRTGRSNIGELFFGEGSRLTVL.

The rearrangement links TRBV7-2 to TRBJ1-2; 7 positions agree with TRBD1. This CDR3 contains 14 residues. Germline CDR1 reads SGHTA; CDR2 reads FQGNSA. V lost 5 bases, J lost 5 bases, and 8 bases stayed unmatched. CDR3 sequence: CASSGDSFIYGYTF. For the CDR3, the DNA is TGTGCCAGCAGCGGGGACAGTTTCATTTATGGCTACACCTTC.

This rearrangement joins TRBV5-1 to TRBJ1-1; 8 bases agree with TRBD1. The CDR3 runs to 16 residues. Germline CDR1 and CDR2: SGHRS and YFSETQ. With V trimmed by 3 bases and J by 1 base, 8 bases remained unmatched. DNA for the CDR3: TGCGCCAGCAGCTCGACCCGGACAGGGCAGAACACTGAAGCTTTCTTT. Translation gives CASSSTRTGQNTEAFF.

The CDR3 coding sequence is TGTGCCAGCAGCTCAAGGGGGCTAGCGGGCGACACCGGGGAGCTGTTTTTT. Residues: CASSSRGLAGDTGELFF. This chain connects TRBV9 to TRBJ2-2; maybe TRBD2 (8 bases). The CDR3 loop spans 17 amino acids. The germline gives CDR1 SGDLS, CDR2 YYNGEE. V was clipped by 4 bases and J by 3 bases, with 19 bases between them.

This rearrangement joins TRBV28 to TRBJ2-2; maybe TRBD1 (6 bases). CDR3 length equals 15 residues. Trimming shortened V by 5 bases and J by 6 bases, and 16 bases separated the two germline ends. Germline V gene data show CDR1 as MDHEN and CDR2 as SYDVKM. This CDR3 is CASSLGQIESGELFF. The CDR3 region has the DNA TGTGCCAGCAGTCTAGGACAGATCGAGTCCGGGGAGCTGTTTTTT.

The chain joins TRBV6-1 to TRBJ2-4, with 9 bases lining up with TRBD1. CDR1 MNHNS and CDR2 SASEGT come from the germline V gene. The ends lost 4 bases at V and 6 bases at J; junction bases unmatched: 7. The CDR3 consists of 15 residues. CDR3 in DNA: TGTGCCAGCAGTGCCCCACAGGGGGCCGTAAACATTCAGTACTTC. Translating it yields CASSAPQGAVNIQYF.

CDR3 bases: TGCGCCAGCAGCTTGGCCGGGCGGGGGTACACAGATACGCAGTATTTT. Protein sequence: CASSLAGRGYTDTQYF. This rearrangement joins TRBV5-1 to TRBJ2-3, with 7 bases matching TRBD2. The CDR3 consists of 16 residues. CDR1 and CDR2 (germline): SGHRS, YFSETQ. V shed 0 bases, J shed 2 bases, and the junction held 6 bases outside the gene matches.

The genes are TRBV28 and TRBJ2-1; tentatively, D is TRBD2 (6 bases). Trimming removed 5 bases from V and 7 bases from J, with 15 bases in between. This CDR3 comprises 14 residues. The germline CDR1 and CDR2 sequences are MDHEN and SYDVKM. CDR3 sequence: CASSPPGGTNEQFF. For the CDR3, the DNA is TGTGCCAGCAGTCCCCCCGGCGGGACTAATGAGCAGTTCTTC. Supplemented by reference TRBV28 and TRBJ2-1, the full variable domain reads DVKVTQSSRYLVKRTGEKVFLECVQDMDHENMFWYRQDPGLGLRLIYFSYDVKMKEKGDIPEGYSVSREKKERFSLILESASTNQTSMYLCASSPPGGTNEQFFGPGTRLTVL.

The rearrangement links TRBV6-5 to TRBJ1-4, with D unresolved. The CDR3 totals 16 residues. Per germline, CDR1 MNHEY and CDR2 SVGAGI. The ends were cut back, 0 bases at V and 0 bases at J, with 8 bases in the middle. This chain's CDR3 is CASSYSRLATNEKLFF. The CDR3 coding sequence is TGTGCCAGCAGTTACTCGAGGCTGGCAACTAATGAAAAACTGTTTTTT.

V is TRBV5-1 and J is TRBJ2-7; a weak D match, TRBD1 (5 bases). CDR3 length: 17 residues. CDR1 and CDR2 from the germline V gene are SGHRS and YFSETQ. V was shortened by 4 bases and J by 5 bases, with 25 bases between the two germline ends. Here the CDR3 reads CASSNATPGWVSHEQYF. CDR3 DNA: TGCGCCAGCAGCAATGCGACTCCAGGGTGGGTAAGTCACGAGCAGTACTTC.

The chain couples TRBV11-2 to TRBJ2-7; TRBD2 matches at 7 bases. The CDR3 has 15 residues. V shed 5 bases and J 0 bases; nucleotides not matched to a gene: 7. Germline CDR1 SGHAT, CDR2 FQNNGV. CDR3 region: CASSLSGINSYEQYF. In DNA, the CDR3 is TGTGCCAGCAGCCTAAGCGGGATTAACTCCTACGAGCAGTACTTC.

V gene TRBV28 combines with J gene TRBJ2-3; D is unresolved. The CDR3 is made up of 12 amino acids. Trimming removed 7 bases at V and 2 bases at J, with 7 bases between. Germline assignment: CDR1 MDHEN and CDR2 SYDVKM. This CDR3 is CASISPTDTQYF. CDR3 DNA sequence: TGTGCCAGCATTAGCCCCACAGATACGCAGTATTTT.

In its sample, this clone was seen once. The rearrangement uses TRBV14 and TRBJ1-1; D gene uncertain. Germline V lookup: CDR1 SGHDN, CDR2 FVKESK. V lost 1 base and J lost 2, with 17 bases in between. The length of the CDR3 is 17 residues. The CDR3 sequence is CASSQVTVAHLNTEAFF. The CDR3 coding sequence is TGTGCCAGCAGCCAAGTTACGGTTGCCCATTTAAACACTGAAGCTTTCTTT.